Sequencing of this T cell receptor beta chain was carried out in a study of T-cell reconstitution after alpha-beta-depleted transplantation in children. Study-level results: Surviving recipient T cells and thymic progenitors underlay high day-60 TCRbeta diversity in some patients. Most T-cell counts and diversity one year after the transplant came from T cells that were newly produced.

Using unique molecular identifiers, the investigators prepared the TCRbeta library. Each CDR3 protein is one row after TCRdb ran MiXCR on the PCR reads. The sample holds almost 250,000 distinct CDR3 sequences, roughly 25% seen once. Trimming left V 0 bases short and J 1 base short, with 9 bases between. Per the germline V gene, CDR1 is MDHEN and CDR2 is SYDVKM. The CDR3 sequence is 15 residues long. This clonotype was counted many times. No antigen is known for it. The material sequenced was PBMCs, taken before TCRalphabeta/CD19-depleted stem cell transplant. V gene TRBV28 combines with J gene TRBJ1-1; D is ambiguous. This TCR was sampled from a girl aged 2-10 years with Fanconi anemia, due to receive a stem cell transplant. The CDR3 DNA reads as TGTGCCAGCAGTTTATGGTCCAGCACGAACACTGAAGCTTTCTTT. Amino acid sequence: CASSLWSSTNTEAFF.